The T cell receptor beta chain described here comes from a study of blood T cell repertoires in COVID-19. As for the study in general: Nucleic acid was either cDNA or gDNA, and it came from T cells, B-cell-depleted T cells, or PBMCs.

V lost 7 bases, J lost 3 bases, and 12 bases lay in between. There are 13 residues in the CDR3. Germline lookup yields CDR1 MDHEN and CDR2 SYDVKM. Cohort assignment relied on participant-reported clinical history. Two negative PCRs, clearance, or symptom resolution characterized the recovered Cohort 3 donors. Generated by immunoSEQ multiplex PCR, the TCRdb table keeps only in-frame clones and is missing some. The table shows 190,000 or so clones, with about 82% occurring only once. Sequenced input: PBMCs or T cells enriched from blood (not recorded which). The V and J genes are TRBV28 and TRBJ1-2; D call uncertain. The TCR originated in a woman between 25 and 40 years old who had recovered from COVID-19. The CDR3 DNA reads TGTGCCAGCACAAGCCTTTCTCACTATGGCTACACCTTC. Amino acid sequence: CASTSLSHYGYTF.